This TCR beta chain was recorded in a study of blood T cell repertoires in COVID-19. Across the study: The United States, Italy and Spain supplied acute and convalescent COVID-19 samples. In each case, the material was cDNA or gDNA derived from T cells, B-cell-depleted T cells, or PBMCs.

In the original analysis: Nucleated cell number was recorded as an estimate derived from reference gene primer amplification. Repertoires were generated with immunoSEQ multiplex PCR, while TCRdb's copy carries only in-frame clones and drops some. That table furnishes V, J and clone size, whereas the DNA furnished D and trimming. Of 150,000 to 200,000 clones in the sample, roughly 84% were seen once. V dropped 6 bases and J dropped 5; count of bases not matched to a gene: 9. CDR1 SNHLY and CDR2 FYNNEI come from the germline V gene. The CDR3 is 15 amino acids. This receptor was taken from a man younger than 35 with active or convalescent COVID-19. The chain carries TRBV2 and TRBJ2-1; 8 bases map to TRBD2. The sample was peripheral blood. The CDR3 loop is CASRPPGGANNEQFF. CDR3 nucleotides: TGTGCCAGCAGACCCCCCGGGGGGGCAAACAATGAGCAGTTCTTC.